These 18 T cell receptor beta chains were all obtained from the same sample, sequenced in a study of T cells expressing NK-cell markers. TCRdb reprocessed the 5' RACE reads, keeping one entry per CDR3 protein, no DNA. The table lists 250,000 to 300,000 distinct CDR3 sequences. The sample consisted of blood T cells: a sorted CD56 or NKG2C T cell subset, CD4+ or CD8+ T cells, or bulk PBMC T cells (not recorded which). Source of these receptors: a woman between 18 and 69 years old in good health.

CDR3 sequence reads: CSATRDRAQETQYF. The chain joins TRBV20-1 to TRBJ2-5; the D call from TCRdb, TRBD1, cannot be confirmed without DNA. Per the germline V gene, CDR1 is DFQATT and CDR2 is SNEGSKA (reference sequence). The CDR3 consists of 14 residues.

The chain employs TRBV12-3 or TRBV12-4 and TRBJ2-2; TCRdb's assignment of TRBD1 cannot be checked, as there is no DNA. The CDR3 sequence is 15 residues long. CDR3 protein: CASTGTGKTTGELFF.

V usage is TRBV5-1 and J usage is TRBJ2-1; lacking DNA, the TRBD1 call made by TCRdb goes unchecked. Germline assignment: CDR1 SGHRS and CDR2 YFSETQ. This CDR3 contains 11 residues. CDR3 region: CASGDRNEQFF. Together with reference TRBV5-1 and TRBJ2-1, the CDR3 gives the full variable domain: KAGVTQTPRYLIKTRGQQVTLSCSPISGHRSVSWYQQTPGQGLQFLFEYFSETQRNKGNFPGRFSGRQFSNSRSEMNVSTLELGDSALYLCASGDRNEQFFGPGTRLTVL.

V usage is TRBV15 and J usage is TRBJ2-1. CDR1 and CDR2 from the germline V gene are LNHNV and YYDKDF (reference sequence). This CDR3 comprises 12 residues. CDR3: CATSRVTGEQFF.

J is TRBJ2-7 and V is TRBV20-1; checking the TCRdb D call of TRBD2 is not possible without DNA. The length of the CDR3 is 16 residues. CDR1 is DFQATT, CDR2 SNEGSKA, per germline (reference sequence). This CDR3 reads CSARVTSGAGSYEQYF.

The chain carries TRBV4-2 and TRBJ2-5; checking the TCRdb D call of TRBD2 is not possible without DNA. Germline-derived CDR1 and CDR2 are LGHNA and YNFKEQ. CDR3 size: 15 residues. This CDR3 reads CASSPEGLAEETQYF.

The V gene is TRBV20-1, the J gene TRBJ2-3; there is no DNA to check the TCRdb D call of TRBD2. The germline CDR1 and CDR2 sequences are DFQATT and SNEGSKA (reference sequence). This CDR3 is 17 amino acids long. The CDR3 is CSASPPRSSGTTDTQYF.

This rearrangement joins TRBV2 to TRBJ1-6; TCRdb's D call of TRBD1 is untestable without DNA. CDR1 and CDR2 (germline): SNHLY, FYNNEI. This CDR3 has 13 residues. The CDR3 spells CASSPGVRSPLHF.

The rearrangement joins TRBV20-1 to TRBJ2-3; the TCRdb D gene call, TRBD1, has no DNA to confirm it. CDR3 size: 13 residues. Germline V gene sequence: CDR1 DFQATT, CDR2 SNEGSKA (reference sequence). This chain's CDR3 is CSARGDGTDTQYF.

The V and J genes are TRBV5-1 and TRBJ1-3; the D call of TRBD1 rests on TCRdb alone, since no DNA is present to check it. CDR3 size: 16 residues. Germline loops: CDR1 SGHRS, CDR2 YFSETQ. The CDR3 loop is CASSGTGVLSGNTIYF.

This chain joins TRBV5-4 and TRBJ1-2; TCRdb returns TRBD1, unconfirmable since there is no DNA. This CDR3 contains 15 residues. Germline CDR1 SGHNT, CDR2 YYREEE (reference sequence). The CDR3 sequence: CASSYPPGQGYGYTF. Together with reference TRBV5-4 and TRBJ1-2, the CDR3 gives the full variable domain: ETGVTQSPTHLIKTRGQQVTLRCSSQSGHNTVSWYQQALGQGPQFIFQYYREEENGRGNFPPRFSGLQFPNYSSELNVNALELDDSALYLCASSYPPGQGYGYTFGSGTRLTVV.

This chain joins TRBV7-8 and TRBJ2-7; TCRdb returns TRBD2, unconfirmable since there is no DNA. This CDR3 has 15 amino acids. Per germline, CDR1 SGHVS and CDR2 FQNEAQ. The CDR3 protein is CASSLGTLSAYEQYF.

The chain links TRBV4-3 to TRBJ2-3; TCRdb's D gene call, TRBD2, goes unchecked for lack of DNA. This CDR3 region has 15 residues. Looked up from germline, CDR1 is LGHNA and CDR2 is YSLEER. CDR3 protein: CASSRGLAGVDTQYF.

The V and J genes are TRBV24-1 and TRBJ2-1. This CDR3 has 16 residues. CDR1 is KGHDR, CDR2 SFDVKD, per germline. The CDR3 region is CATSDLRADSYNEQFF.

The genes are TRBV6-1 and TRBJ2-7; no DNA is available, so the TRBD2 call from TCRdb remains unchecked. Germline-derived CDR1 and CDR2 are MNHNS and SASEGT. The CDR3 consists of 15 residues. The chain's CDR3 is CASSRTVTGVNEQYF.

V usage is TRBV6-2 or TRBV6-3 and J usage is TRBJ2-2; TCRdb's assignment of TRBD2 cannot be checked, as there is no DNA. The CDR3 length is 20 residues. The germline gives CDR1 MNHEY, CDR2 SVGEGT. The CDR3 here is CASSYPSPRTSGRRAGELFF.

The chain joins TRBV5-1 to TRBJ1-2; TCRdb gives TRBD1 as the D gene, but with no DNA this cannot be confirmed. Germline values: CDR1 SGHRS, CDR2 YFSETQ. The CDR3 is 15 amino acids. CDR3: CASSADRGLGYGYTF.

The V call is TRBV5-1, the J call TRBJ1-5; the D gene TCRdb calls, TRBD1, cannot be checked with no DNA. Per germline, CDR1 SGHRS and CDR2 YFSETQ. The CDR3 sequence is 15 residues long. The CDR3 here is CASSSDGQGHQPQHF.